Many counts were recorded for the clone carrying this T cell receptor beta chain. Its antigen remains unknown. This specimen belongs to a study of spatial heterogeneity in lung cancer. V gave up 4 bases and J gave up 4 bases, with 12 bases separating them. Germline V gene data show CDR1 as SGHRS and CDR2 as YFSETQ. The CDR3 has 15 amino acids. TCRdb itself ran the 5' RACE reads through MiXCR, one entry per CDR3 protein. The sample contains approximately 94,000 distinct CDR3 sequences, approximately 4.7% of which appear only once. The study's findings and limits: Tumoral mutation counts were tracked by counts of expanded intratumoral alpha and beta TCRs.

The time point was: sample taken at primary tumor resection. The source of this sequence is a male donor with early-stage non-small cell lung cancer. V is TRBV5-1 and J is TRBJ2-6, with D hard to call. The starting material was lung tumor tissue, obtained at surgery. The CDR3 reads CASSEIGSGANVLTF. CDR3 nucleotides: TGCGCCAGCAGCGAAATAGGATCGGGGGCCAACGTCCTGACTTTC.